Sequencing of this TCR beta chain was carried out in a study of PD-1 blockade in classical Hodgkin lymphoma. Repertoires were generated with immunoSEQ multiplex PCR, while TCRdb's copy carries only in-frame clones and drops some. Altogether about 64,000 clones are present, about 90% being singletons, with the ten largest covering about a tenth. Comment on this clone: A junction boundary mismatches the germline segment, possibly from a read error.

Documented time point: cycle 4 day 1 (C4D1), after more than five weeks of nivolumab. Following autologous stem cell transplantation, relapse occurred in every patient, and exposure to brentuximab vedotin varied. CDR1 and CDR2 (germline): MNHEY, SVGAGI. The CDR3 totals 14 residues. This chain uses TRBV6-5 with TRBJ1-2; 8 bases align to TRBD1. The sequence derives from a human donor with classical Hodgkin lymphoma. This specimen consisted of peripheral blood mononuclear cells (PBMCs), obtained before the fourth cycle of nivolumab. Here the CDR3 DNA reads TGTGCCAGTAGTTACTTCGGACAGGGCGGAGGCTACACCTTC. It yields the protein CASSYFGQGGGYTF.